Presented here are 23 T cell receptor beta chains from one specimen sequenced in a study of cytomegalovirus exposure and HLA in healthy donors (dated by TCRdb to the late 2010s). The library was built by means of the immunoSEQ multiplex PCR assay. The multiplex PCR relied on a mix of 60 forward primers for TCR Vbeta segments and 13 reverse primers for TCR Jbeta segments. TCRdb limited this immuneACCESS table to in-frame rearrangements with V and J called. A share of clones is missing; checked studies link under half to unresolved V genes, and the rest is unexplained. This sample holds roughly 150,000 clones; about 84% were observed only once. The ten largest clones take up 1.3% of the sample. Input material: PBMCs. The receptors originated from a man in his forties or fifties in good health and CMV-seropositive.

The chain combines TRBV19 with TRBJ1-1; D not resolved. Germline CDR1 is LNHDA and CDR2 is SQIVND (reference sequence). The CDR3 has 10 amino acids. V was clipped by 5 bases and J by 12 bases, with 10 bases between them. The CDR3 spells CASSAGLTFF. In DNA form, the CDR3 reads TGTGCCAGTAGTGCGGGGTTAACTTTCTTT.

The genes are TRBV4-1 and TRBJ1-2; D perhaps matches TRBD1 (5 bases). This CDR3 contains 15 residues. Looked up from germline, CDR1 is MGHRA and CDR2 is YSYEKL. Trimming left V 0 bases short and J 4 bases short, with 12 bases between. For the CDR3, the DNA is TGCGCCAGCAGCCAAGATGGGTCAGGGCTCTATGGCTACACCTTC. Protein sequence: CASSQDGSGLYGYTF.

This sequence joins TRBV30 and TRBJ1-1, with D tentatively TRBD1 (5 bases). Between the trimmed V and J ends, which lost 7 bases and 1 base, there was a span of 13 bases. The CDR3 contains 13 residues. Germline CDR1 is GTSNPN and CDR2 is SVGIG (reference sequence). In nucleotides, the CDR3 is TGTGCCTACGACAGCCTCCAGAACACTGAAGCTTTCTTT. As protein: CAYDSLQNTEAFF.

The gene calls are TRBV10-3 and TRBJ1-3; possibly TRBD1 for D (5 bases). V was pared by 4 bases and J by 5 bases, with 18 bases between. CDR1 and CDR2 (germline): ENHRY, SYGVKD. The CDR3 has 16 amino acids. CDR3 in amino acids: CAISGFEGDGRNTIYF. In DNA, the CDR3 is TGTGCCATCAGTGGTTTCGAAGGGGATGGGAGAAACACCATATATTTT.

The chain links TRBV30 to TRBJ1-1; 8 nucleotides agree with TRBD1. Germline assignment: CDR1 GTSNPN and CDR2 SVGIG (reference sequence). The CDR3 has 13 residues. V was pared by 4 bases and J by 7 bases, with 8 bases of the junction left unmatched. CDR3: CAWTGGGEGEAFF. The CDR3 coding sequence is TGTGCCTGGACAGGGGGCGGGGAGGGTGAAGCTTTCTTT.

This clone was recorded a few times. In the same sample, other DNA sequences code for this CDR3. This sequence joins TRBV5-6 and TRBJ1-5; no reliable D call. V was clipped by 0 bases and J by 5 bases, with 9 bases between them. CDR3 length: 14 amino acids. Germline V gene sequence: CDR1 SGHDT, CDR2 YYEEEE. CDR3 in amino acids: CASSLAGGDQPQHF. CDR3 DNA sequence: TGTGCCAGCAGCTTGGCGGGCGGGGATCAGCCCCAGCATTTT.

The chain has TRBV5-8 and TRBJ1-1; tentatively, D is TRBD1 (5 bases). In germline, CDR1 is SGHTS, CDR2 YDEGEE. V lost 2 bases, J lost 5 bases, and 7 bases lay in between. This CDR3 has 12 residues. CDR3 sequence reads: CASSFGGTEAFF. The CDR3 nucleotides read TGTGCCAGCAGCTTTGGGGGGACTGAAGCTTTCTTT.

This clone was counted a few times. This chain joins TRBV6-6 and TRBJ2-7; tentatively, D is TRBD2 (6 bases). Germline-derived CDR1 and CDR2 are MNHNY and SVGAGI (reference sequence). The CDR3 has 14 residues. Trimming pared 6 bases from V and 5 bases from J, leaving 17 bases between. Written as DNA, the CDR3 is TGTGCCAGCAGGCCCGCAGGGACTCTTGACGAGCAGTACTTC. This sequence encodes CASRPAGTLDEQYF.

For the CDR3, the DNA is TGTGCCAGCTCACCAAGGGACAGACCCTACGAGCAGTACTTC. It encodes CASSPRDRPYEQYF. The J gene is TRBJ2-7, the V gene TRBV18, with 7 bases identical to TRBD1. The germline V gene has CDR1 KGHSH and CDR2 LQKENI. The trim removed 2 bases at V and 2 bases at J, leaving 3 bases unmatched. This CDR3 has 14 amino acids.

V and J are TRBV6-1 and TRBJ1-1; D not certain. Germline CDR1 reads MNHNS; CDR2 reads SASEGT. The CDR3 totals 15 residues. V was shortened by 0 bases and J by 5 bases, with 13 bases between the two germline ends. CDR3 sequence: CASSEAPRPGTEAFF. The DNA of the CDR3 is TGTGCCAGCAGTGAAGCCCCCCGTCCCGGGACTGAAGCTTTCTTT.

The V gene is TRBV9, the J gene TRBJ2-5, with D tentatively TRBD2 (6 bases). This CDR3 spans 16 amino acids. Per the germline V gene, CDR1 is SGDLS and CDR2 is YYNGEE. Trimming took 0 bases from V and 1 from J, leaving 13 bases between them. CDR3 in amino acids: CASSVGGGVPQETQYF. In DNA, the CDR3 is TGTGCCAGCAGCGTAGGAGGAGGGGTCCCCCAAGAGACCCAGTACTTC.

This chain joins TRBV5-4 and TRBJ2-5, with a weak D call TRBD1 (6 bases). V gave up 0 bases and J gave up 4 bases, with 13 bases separating them. Per the germline V gene, CDR1 is SGHNT and CDR2 is YYREEE (reference sequence). The CDR3 spans 15 residues. The CDR3 nucleotides are TGTGCCAGCAGCTTGGAGGTGGGGGCGGCAGAGACCCAGTACTTC. This translates into CASSLEVGAAETQYF.

This clone was seen only a few times. This chain uses TRBV19 with TRBJ2-2, with D perhaps matching TRBD2 (5 bases). V was shortened by 3 bases and J by 6 bases, with 11 bases between the two germline ends. The CDR3 length is 14 residues. Germline V gene data show CDR1 as LNHDA and CDR2 as SQIVND (reference sequence). CDR3 sequence reads: CASSMERIAGELFF. CDR3 DNA sequence: TGTGCCAGTAGTATGGAGCGGATTGCCGGGGAGCTGTTTTTT.

V usage is TRBV18 and J usage is TRBJ2-5, with TRBD1 identical over 10 bases. V dropped 3 bases and J dropped 5; count of bases not matched to a gene: 6. This CDR3 is 15 amino acids long. Germline assignment: CDR1 KGHSH and CDR2 LQKENI. The CDR3 coding sequence is TGTGCCAGCTCACCGACAGGGGGCGCAGGGGAGACCCAGTACTTC. It encodes CASSPTGGAGETQYF.

J is TRBJ2-4 and V is TRBV27; maybe TRBD2 (6 bases). The V gene's germline CDR1 is MNHEY and CDR2 SMNVEV (reference sequence). The CDR3 is made up of 13 amino acids. V lost 4 bases to trimming and J lost 9 bases, with 13 bases between them. The CDR3 DNA reads TGTGCCAGCAGTTCGCCTCCGGGACTCATTCAGTACTTC. It specifies CASSSPPGLIQYF.

The chain employs TRBV7-3 and TRBJ2-5; 8 bases are a match to TRBD2. Germline CDR1 reads SGHTA; CDR2 reads FQGTGA. Trimming cost V 5 bases and J 1 base; bases outside gene matches: 3. The CDR3 runs to 14 residues. Here the CDR3 reads CASSLGGAQETQYF. CDR3 bases: TGTGCCAGCAGCCTCGGGGGGGCCCAAGAGACCCAGTACTTC. Drawing the rest from reference TRBV7-3 and TRBJ2-5, the complete variable domain is GAGVSQTPSNKVTEKGKYVELRCDPISGHTALYWYRQSLGQGPEFLIYFQGTGAADDSGLPNDRFFAVRPEGSVSTLKIQRTERGDSAVYLCASSLGGAQETQYFGPGTRLLVL.

The J gene is TRBJ2-1, the V gene TRBV14, with TRBD2 matching 14 bases. The junction had 3 bases not matched to a gene; V was cut back by 3 bases and J by 2 bases. From germline, CDR1 is SGHDN and CDR2 FVKESK. The CDR3 loop spans 17 amino acids. This CDR3 reads CASSHRLAGGTYNEQFF. The CDR3 DNA follows: TGTGCCAGCAGCCATCGACTAGCGGGAGGGACCTACAATGAGCAGTTCTTC.

This rearrangement joins TRBV7-9 to TRBJ2-3; TRBD2 is a possible D gene (5 bases). The CDR3 totals 14 residues. Germline CDR1 is SEHNR and CDR2 is FQNEAQ (reference sequence). V gave up 3 bases and J gave up 4 bases, with 11 bases separating them. This CDR3 is CASSFEGEADTQYF. CDR3 sequence (DNA): TGTGCCAGCAGCTTCGAGGGAGAGGCAGATACGCAGTATTTT.

V usage is TRBV4-3 and J usage is TRBJ1-2; TRBD1 matches 8 bases. With V trimmed by 3 bases and J by 7 bases, 7 bases remained unmatched. The germline CDR1 and CDR2 sequences are LGHNA and YSLEER. CDR3 length: 14 residues. CDR3 residues: CASSQKQGVGGYTF. For the CDR3, the DNA is TGCGCCAGCAGCCAGAAACAGGGGGTCGGTGGCTACACCTTC.

The V gene is TRBV11-2, the J gene TRBJ2-1; 8 nucleotides line up with TRBD2. The trim removed 7 bases at V and 6 bases at J, leaving 14 bases unmatched. The CDR3 contains 16 residues. Germline V lookup: CDR1 SGHAT, CDR2 FQNNGV. This chain's CDR3 is CASTPWDSGVLNEQFF. The CDR3 DNA sequence: TGTGCCAGCACCCCTTGGGATAGCGGGGTCCTCAATGAGCAGTTCTTC. Complete variable domain (other parts from reference TRBV11-2 and TRBJ2-1): EAGVAQSPRYKIIEKRQSVAFWCNPISGHATLYWYQQILGQGPKLLIQFQNNGVVDDSQLPKDRFSAERLKGVDSTLKIQPAKLEDSAVYLCASTPWDSGVLNEQFFGPGTRLTVL.

The chain employs TRBV4-1 and TRBJ2-2; 8 nucleotides align to TRBD1. The CDR3 has 18 residues. Per germline, CDR1 MGHRA and CDR2 YSYEKL. Trimming took 0 bases from V and 2 from J; bases not matched to a gene: 8. In DNA, the CDR3 is TGCGCCAGCAGCCAAGAGGGGCTGGACAGGGCAAACACCGGGGAGCTGTTTTTT. It encodes CASSQEGLDRANTGELFF.

This clone was seen a handful of times. The chain couples TRBV11-3 to TRBJ1-5, with D unresolved. V lost 4 bases to trimming and J lost 0 bases, with 10 bases between them. The CDR3 extends over 15 amino acids. CDR1 and CDR2 (germline): SGHNT, YENEEA. The CDR3 region is CASSWPSNSNQPQHF. The DNA of the CDR3 is TGTGCCAGCAGCTGGCCTTCAAATAGCAATCAGCCCCAGCATTTT.

The chain carries TRBV5-1 and TRBJ2-3, with unresolved D. The CDR3 is made up of 14 amino acids. V lost 0 bases, J lost 4 bases, and 9 bases lay in between. Germline V gives CDR1 SGHRS, CDR2 YFSETQ. The CDR3 region has the DNA TGCGCCAGCAGCTTGGGAGCGTCTCCAGATACGCAGTATTTT. As protein: CASSLGASPDTQYF.